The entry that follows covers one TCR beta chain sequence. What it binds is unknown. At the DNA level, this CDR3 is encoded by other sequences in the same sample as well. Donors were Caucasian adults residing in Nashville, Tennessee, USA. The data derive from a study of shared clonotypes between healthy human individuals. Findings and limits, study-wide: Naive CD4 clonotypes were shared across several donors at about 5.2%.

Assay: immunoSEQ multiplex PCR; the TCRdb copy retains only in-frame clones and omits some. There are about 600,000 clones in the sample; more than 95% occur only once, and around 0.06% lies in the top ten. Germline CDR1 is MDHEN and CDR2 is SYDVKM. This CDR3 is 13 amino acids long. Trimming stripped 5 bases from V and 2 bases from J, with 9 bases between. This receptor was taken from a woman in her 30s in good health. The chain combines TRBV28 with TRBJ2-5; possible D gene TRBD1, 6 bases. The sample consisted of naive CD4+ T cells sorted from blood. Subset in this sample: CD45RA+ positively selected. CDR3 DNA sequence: TGTGCCAGCAGTACGGGACAACAAGAGACCCAGTACTTC. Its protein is CASSTGQQETQYF. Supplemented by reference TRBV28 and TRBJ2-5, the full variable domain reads DVKVTQSSRYLVKRTGEKVFLECVQDMDHENMFWYRQDPGLGLRLIYFSYDVKMKEKGDIPEGYSVSREKKERFSLILESASTNQTSMYLCASSTGQQETQYFGPGTRLLVL.